The entry below describes one TCR beta chain. The antigen is unknown. The record originates from a study of PD-1 blockade in classical Hodgkin lymphoma. Repertoires were generated with immunoSEQ multiplex PCR, while TCRdb's copy carries only in-frame clones and drops some. The table includes roughly 28,000 clones, approximately 80% detected once. Germline-derived CDR1 and CDR2 are LNHDA and SQIVND (reference sequence). The CDR3 is 14 amino acids. V lost 5 bases to trimming and J lost 1 base, with 9 bases between them. Whole-study findings and limits: CD4+ TCR diversity climbed significantly by C4D1, unlike CD8+ TCR diversity. According to reports, newly diagnosed patients had lower baseline TCR diversity than healthy donors, and relapsed/refractory patients had lower baseline TCR diversity still.

Sample time point: cycle 4 day 1 (C4D1), after less than 7 weeks of nivolumab. Relapse was seen in all patients after autologous stem cell transplantation, and brentuximab vedotin exposure was variable. Sequenced material: peripheral blood mononuclear cells (PBMCs), taken before the fourth cycle of nivolumab. The chain employs TRBV19 and TRBJ1-5, with D perhaps matching TRBD1 (6 bases). This TCR came from a human donor with classical Hodgkin lymphoma. The chain's CDR3 is CASSWRGSNQPQHF. The CDR3 DNA sequence: TGTGCCAGTAGTTGGAGGGGGAGCAATCAGCCCCAGCATTTT. Full variable domain (outside the CDR3, taken from reference TRBV19 and TRBJ1-5): DGGITQSPKYLFRKEGQNVTLSCEQNLNHDAMYWYRQDPGQGLRLIYYSQIVNDFQKGDIAEGYSVSREKKESFPLTVTSAQKNPTAFYLCASSWRGSNQPQHFGDGTRLSIL.